Listed below are T cell receptor beta chains from one sample, sequenced in a study of vaccination effects on CD4 cells after COVID-19. Clones were read by immunoSEQ multiplex PCR, and TCRdb kept only the in-frame ones, dropping some. Among about 22,000 clones, 69% were seen once, and the ten largest hold approximately 8%. The antigens of these receptors remain unknown. Sequences were derived from CD4+ T cells from PBMCs cultured with SARS-CoV-2 spike peptides, sampled after COVID-19 vaccination. Receptors were obtained from a human donor who received a COVID-19 vaccine. Both conserved end residues are part of each CDR3. A D gene is named only where the DNA matches it firmly. Part of the rows lack a size; the others show once, few, many or a class for expanded clones.

j_call,v_call,clone_size,d_call,cdr3_aa,cdr3_nt
TRBJ2-1,TRBV29-1,-,-,CSVGGPGTYNEQFF,TGCAGCGTAGGCGGGCCTGGGACCTACAATGAGCAGTTCTTC
TRBJ1-2,TRBV2,-,TRBD1,CASSGQGHYGYTF,TGTGCCAGCTCAGGACAGGGACACTATGGCTACACCTTC
TRBJ2-1,TRBV25-1,-,-,CATLAITGTPYNEQFF,TGTGCCACATTGGCAATAACCGGGACACCCTACAATGAGCAGTTCTTC
TRBJ1-1,TRBV2,few,TRBD1,CATGQEVMNTEAFF,TGTGCCACCGGACAGGAAGTTATGAACACTGAAGCTTTCTTT
TRBJ1-1,TRBV6-5,-,TRBD1,CASRQGAGTEAFF,TGTGCCAGCAGACAGGGGGCGGGAACTGAAGCTTTCTTT
TRBJ2-7,TRBV6-5,-,-,CASSSGTYEQYF,TGTGCCAGCAGTTCCGGGACCTACGAGCAGTACTTC
TRBJ1-3,TRBV5-1,medium-sized,-,CASSLDRLAGNTIYF,TGCGCCAGCAGCTTGGACAGACTCGCTGGAAACACCATATATTTT
TRBJ1-2,TRBV7-8,-,TRBD1,CASSRGTDYGYTF,TGTGCCAGCAGCCGCGGGACAGACTATGGCTACACCTTC
TRBJ2-1,TRBV12-5,-,-,CASGLGTWTASRGNEQFF,TGTGCTAGTGGTTTGGGCACTTGGACGGCCTCCCGTGGCAATGAGCAGTTCTTC
TRBJ1-2,TRBV25-1,few,-,CASSEQGGEYGYTF,TGTGCCAGCAGTGAACAGGGAGGGGAATATGGCTACACCTTC
TRBJ2-2,TRBV7-9,-,TRBD1,CASSYGIDRGRTPGELFF,TGTGCCAGCAGTTACGGGATCGACAGGGGCCGGACCCCCGGGGAGCTGTTTTTT
TRBJ1-5,TRBV19,-,TRBD1,CASSQSGGQGGQPQHF,TGTGCCAGTAGCCAATCGGGAGGACAGGGGGGTCAGCCCCAGCATTTT
TRBJ1-2,TRBV7-9,-,-,CASSDNGYTF,TGTGCCAGCAGCGATAATGGCTACACCTTC
TRBJ2-7,TRBV18,few,-,CASSPPMTPDGEQYF,TGTGCCAGCTCACCACCGATGACCCCCGACGGCGAGCAGTACTTC
TRBJ2-3,TRBV9,-,TRBD2,CASSVLAGGTDTQYF,TGTGCCAGCAGCGTGTTGGCGGGGGGCACAGATACGCAGTATTTT
TRBJ1-2,TRBV18,-,-,CASSRRGDYGYTF,TGTGCCAGCTCAAGAAGGGGGGACTATGGCTACACCTTC
TRBJ2-2,TRBV7-2,once,TRBD2,CASSRTGTTNTGELFF,TGTGCCAGCAGTCGGACCGGGACTACGAACACCGGGGAGCTGTTTTTT
TRBJ2-3,TRBV4-2,-,-,CASSQDISDTQYF,TGTGCCAGCAGCCAAGATATTTCAGATACGCAGTATTTT
TRBJ2-1,TRBV2,few,-,CASSGEVRGEQFF,TGTGCCAGCAGTGGAGAGGTGCGGGGTGAGCAGTTCTTC
TRBJ2-5,TRBV5-1,-,-,CASSTSAGVETQYF,TGCGCCAGCAGTACCTCGGCAGGCGTAGAGACCCAGTACTTC
TRBJ2-1,TRBV6-1,-,-,CASSEGDRGNEQFF,TGTGCCAGCAGTGAAGGAGATAGAGGGAATGAGCAGTTCTTC
TRBJ2-3,TRBV4-2,once,-,CASSQAEGTDTQYF,TGTGCCAGCAGCCAAGCTGAGGGCACAGATACGCAGTATTTT
TRBJ2-7,TRBV7-2,-,-,CASSLSSYEQYF,TGTGCCAGCAGCTTGAGCTCCTACGAGCAGTACTTC
TRBJ1-2,TRBV6-5,-,-,CASTGAEYGYTF,TGTGCCAGCACCGGGGCAGAATACGGCTACACCTTC
TRBJ1-2,TRBV5-1,-,TRBD1,CASSSGTGGLDYTF,TGCGCCAGCAGCTCCGGGACAGGGGGACTCGACTACACCTTC
TRBJ1-3,TRBV27,-,-,CASSTWSGNTIYF,TGTGCCAGCAGTACTTGGTCTGGAAACACCATATATTTT
TRBJ2-1,TRBV20-1,-,-,CSAPQYNEQFF,TGCAGTGCTCCCCAGTACAATGAGCAGTTCTTC
TRBJ1-1,TRBV5-1,-,TRBD1,CASSSGQDTEAFF,TGCGCCAGCAGCTCCGGACAGGACACTGAAGCTTTCTTT
TRBJ1-2,TRBV12-3/TRBV12-4,-,-,CASSFPRGVARF,TGTGCCAGCAGTTTCCCCCGGGGGGTCGCGCGCTTC
TRBJ1-3,TRBV7-2,-,-,CASSSTTGLSGNTIYF,TGTGCCAGCAGCTCCACTACAGGGTTATCTGGAAACACCATATATTTT
TRBJ1-4,TRBV30,-,-,CAWSVVEKLFF,TGTGCCTGGAGTGTAGTTGAAAAACTGTTTTTT
TRBJ2-1,TRBV5-4,-,TRBD2,CASSSTPSGRGNEQFF,TGTGCCAGCAGCTCAACCCCTAGCGGGAGGGGTAATGAGCAGTTCTTC
TRBJ2-7,TRBV7-2,once,-,CASSPSYEQYF,TGTGCCAGCAGCCCTTCGTACGAGCAGTACTTC
TRBJ1-3,TRBV2,-,-,CASRKDANSGNTIYF,TGTGCCAGCAGGAAGGACGCAAACTCTGGAAACACCATATATTTT
TRBJ1-2,TRBV14,-,TRBD1,CASSLQGANYGYTF,TGTGCCAGCAGTTTACAGGGGGCGAACTATGGCTACACCTTC
TRBJ2-3,TRBV4-1,-,TRBD2,CASSQETSVGITQYF,TGCGCCAGCAGCCAAGAGACTAGCGTGGGGATTACGCAGTATTTT
TRBJ2-7,TRBV10-2,medium-sized,TRBD2,CASRGTSGIGEQYF,TGCGCCAGCAGGGGAACTAGCGGGATTGGCGAGCAGTACTTC
TRBJ2-5,TRBV27,-,TRBD1,CASSFGQGMGETQYF,TGTGCCAGCAGTTTCGGACAGGGGATGGGGGAGACCCAGTACTTC
TRBJ2-1,TRBV6-5,-,TRBD2,CASKTSGGDGEQFF,TGTGCCAGCAAAACTAGCGGGGGCGACGGTGAGCAGTTCTTC
TRBJ2-7,TRBV21-1,-,-,CASSPEGRCEQYF,TGTGCCAGCAGCCCCGAGGGCCGATGTGAGCAGTACTTC
TRBJ2-7,TRBV7-9,-,TRBD2,CASSLGGVGRAHHEQYF,TGTGCCAGCAGCTTAGGAGGGGTCGGGAGGGCCCACCACGAGCAGTACTTC
TRBJ2-7,TRBV10-3,few,-,CAISELGGAYEQYF,TGTGCCATCAGTGAGTTAGGGGGGGCTTACGAGCAGTACTTC
TRBJ1-2,TRBV5-5,-,-,CASSLGQNYGYTF,TGTGCCAGCAGCTTGGGACAGAACTATGGCTACACCTTC
TRBJ2-4,TRBV27,-,-,CASRGANIQYF,TGTGCCAGCAGAGGGGCAAACATTCAGTACTTC
TRBJ1-3,TRBV10-1,few,TRBD1,CASSDGQGLSGNTIYF,TGCGCCAGCAGTGATGGACAGGGGCTCTCTGGAAACACCATATATTTT
TRBJ2-7,TRBV7-9,-,-,CASSQGGYYEQYF,TGTGCCAGCAGCCAGGGGGGATACTACGAGCAGTACTTC
TRBJ1-2,TRBV4-1,-,-,CASSQELQGGYGYTF,TGCGCCAGCAGCCAAGAATTACAGGGAGGATATGGCTACACCTTC
TRBJ2-7,TRBV18,-,-,CASSPAISYEQYF,TGTGCCAGCTCACCGGCGATCTCCTACGAGCAGTACTTC
TRBJ1-2,TRBV28,-,-,CASSPSSYGYTF,TGTGCCAGCAGTCCATCATCGTACGGCTACACCTTC
TRBJ2-5,TRBV4-1,once,-,CASSLQIRETQYF,TGCGCCAGCAGCCTTCAAATCCGGGAGACCCAGTACTTC
TRBJ1-4,TRBV18,few,-,CASSLSGPGAQNEKLFF,TGTGCCAGCTCACTATCGGGCCCTGGAGCCCAAAATGAAAAACTGTTTTTT
TRBJ2-7,TRBV5-1,-,-,CASSWSYDSGTVTYEQYF,TGCGCCAGCAGCTGGTCATATGACTCCGGGACGGTTACCTACGAGCAGTACTTC
TRBJ2-5,TRBV4-1,few,-,CASSQRAATQETQYF,TGCGCCAGCAGCCAGCGAGCGGCGACCCAAGAGACCCAGTACTTC
TRBJ2-3,TRBV2,-,-,CASSLQGRGTQYF,TGTGCCAGCAGTCTACAGGGTCGGGGTACGCAGTATTTT
TRBJ2-2,TRBV19,-,-,CASSSRGNTGELFF,TGTGCCAGTAGTTCCAGGGGGAACACCGGGGAGCTGTTTTTT
TRBJ2-4,TRBV29-1,-,TRBD2,CSVVLAGGLAKNIQYF,TGCAGCGTTGTGTTAGCGGGAGGGCTAGCCAAAAACATTCAGTACTTC
TRBJ2-5,TRBV20-1,-,-,CSASISGGGETQYF,TGCAGTGCTAGTATTTCCGGGGGCGGAGAGACCCAGTACTTC
TRBJ2-7,TRBV5-1,-,-,CASSLTSGFYEQYF,TGCGCCAGCAGCTTAACGTCAGGGTTCTACGAGCAGTACTTC
TRBJ1-2,TRBV5-1,-,-,CASSLDADTNYGYTF,TGCGCCAGCAGCTTGGACGCAGACACTAACTATGGCTACACCTTC
TRBJ1-1,TRBV4-2,-,-,CASSQEGGGNTEAFF,TGTGCCAGCAGCCAAGAAGGGGGGGGAAACACTGAAGCTTTCTTT